The clone carrying this T cell receptor beta chain was seen once. Its antigen is currently unknown. The sample is drawn from a study of T cell responses to AZD1222 COVID-19 vaccine. The study, taken as a whole, reports: The donor group comprised mostly white British people and more females; the analysis possibly underestimated clonal diversity.

Sequencing used immunoSEQ multiplex PCR; TCRdb keeps in-frame clones, though not all of them. The sample holds some 150,000 clones, around 88% seen once. Trimming stripped 1 base from V and 3 bases from J, with 8 bases between. The CDR3 is 13 residues long. Germline CDR1 SGHRS, CDR2 YFSETQ. This material consisted of peripheral blood, taken on day 0 of AZD1222 vaccination. This clonotype was obtained from an adult in good health. The chain carries TRBV5-1 and TRBJ2-7; D remains ambiguous. The DNA for the CDR3 is TGCGCCAGCAGCTTGAGGCCGATCTACGAGCAGTACTTC. It codes for CASSLRPIYEQYF.